This is a list of T cell receptor beta chains from one sample in a study of cytomegalovirus exposure and HLA in healthy donors. Generated by immunoSEQ multiplex PCR, the TCRdb table keeps only in-frame clones and is missing some. The profile shows about 140,000 clones, roughly 79% of them singletons. Sequencing was performed on PBMCs. These TCRs come from a man aged 25 to 40 in good health and CMV-seropositive. CDR3s include the opening cysteine and the closing phenylalanine or tryptophan. The order of the fields is D gene, V gene, J gene, CDR3 protein, CDR3 DNA. The D gene is left open where the match is weak.

D gene: NA; V gene: TRBV10-2; J gene: TRBJ2-4; CDR3 protein: CASSERSASFIQYF; CDR3 DNA: TGCGCCAGCAGTGAGAGGAGCGCTTCGTTCATTCAGTACTTC
D gene: NA; V gene: TRBV30; J gene: TRBJ2-7; CDR3 protein: CAWSVLEGNNEQYF; CDR3 DNA: TGTGCCTGGAGTGTACTGGAGGGGAACAACGAGCAGTACTTC
D gene: NA; V gene: TRBV7-9; J gene: TRBJ1-4; CDR3 protein: CASSPRRQRNEKLFF; CDR3 DNA: TGTGCCAGCAGCCCACGAAGGCAGCGTAATGAAAAACTGTTTTTT
D gene: TRBD1; V gene: TRBV5-4; J gene: TRBJ2-1; CDR3 protein: CASSGTASSYNEQFF; CDR3 DNA: TGTGCCAGCTCCGGGACAGCCAGCTCCTACAATGAGCAGTTCTTC
D gene: TRBD1; V gene: TRBV6-5; J gene: TRBJ1-6; CDR3 protein: CASSYRGGDNSPLHF; CDR3 DNA: TGTGCCAGCAGTTATAGAGGGGGCGATAATTCACCCCTCCACTTT
D gene: NA; V gene: TRBV10-3; J gene: TRBJ2-5; CDR3 protein: CAISGAEQETQYF; CDR3 DNA: TGTGCCATCAGCGGAGCGGAGCAAGAGACCCAGTACTTC
D gene: NA; V gene: TRBV15; J gene: TRBJ1-2; CDR3 protein: CATSRVGPGHQVGNYGYTF; CDR3 DNA: TGTGCCACCAGCAGAGTGGGGCCGGGACACCAAGTGGGGAACTATGGCTACACCTTC
D gene: TRBD1; V gene: TRBV5-1; J gene: TRBJ1-3; CDR3 protein: CASSPTGVKGDTIYF; CDR3 DNA: TGCGCCAGCAGCCCGACAGGGGTAAAAGGTGACACCATATATTTT
D gene: NA; V gene: TRBV28; J gene: TRBJ2-7; CDR3 protein: CASSFRLTYEQYF; CDR3 DNA: TGTGCCAGCAGTTTTCGTTTAACCTACGAGCAGTACTTC
D gene: TRBD2; V gene: TRBV5-1; J gene: TRBJ2-1; CDR3 protein: CASSLDRAGTSGRFNEQFF; CDR3 DNA: TGCGCCAGCAGCCTCGACAGGGCAGGGACTAGCGGGAGATTTAATGAGCAGTTCTTC
D gene: NA; V gene: TRBV30; J gene: TRBJ2-2; CDR3 protein: CAWTGLRGELFF; CDR3 DNA: TGTGCCTGGACTGGGCTTAGGGGGGAGCTGTTTTTT